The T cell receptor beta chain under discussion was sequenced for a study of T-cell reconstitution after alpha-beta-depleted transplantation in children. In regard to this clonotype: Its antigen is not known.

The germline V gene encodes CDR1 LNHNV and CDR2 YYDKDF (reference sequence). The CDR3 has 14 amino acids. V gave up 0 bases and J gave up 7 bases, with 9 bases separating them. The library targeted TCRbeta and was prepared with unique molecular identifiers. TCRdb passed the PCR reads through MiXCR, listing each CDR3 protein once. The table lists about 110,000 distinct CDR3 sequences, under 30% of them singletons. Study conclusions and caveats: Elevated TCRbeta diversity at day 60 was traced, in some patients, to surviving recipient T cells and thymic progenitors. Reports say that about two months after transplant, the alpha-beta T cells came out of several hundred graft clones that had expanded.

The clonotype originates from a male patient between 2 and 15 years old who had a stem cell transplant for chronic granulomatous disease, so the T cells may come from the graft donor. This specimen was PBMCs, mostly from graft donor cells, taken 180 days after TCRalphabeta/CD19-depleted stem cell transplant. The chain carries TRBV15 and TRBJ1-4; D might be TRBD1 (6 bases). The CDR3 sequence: CATSRDRGTEKLFF. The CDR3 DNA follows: TGTGCCACCAGCAGAGATAGGGGGACTGAAAAACTGTTTTTT.